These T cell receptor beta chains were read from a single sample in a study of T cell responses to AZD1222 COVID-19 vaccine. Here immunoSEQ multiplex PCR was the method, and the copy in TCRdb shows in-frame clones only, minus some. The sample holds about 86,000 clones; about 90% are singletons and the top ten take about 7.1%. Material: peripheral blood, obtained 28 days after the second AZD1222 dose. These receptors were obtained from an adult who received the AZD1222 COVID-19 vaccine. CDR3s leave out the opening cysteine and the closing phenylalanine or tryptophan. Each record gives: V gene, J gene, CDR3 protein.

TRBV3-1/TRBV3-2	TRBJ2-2	ASSLRSVGGELF
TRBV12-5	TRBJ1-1	ASGLWTVNTEAF
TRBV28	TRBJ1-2	ASSHSYGYT
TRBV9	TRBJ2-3	ASSVQGQGGTDTQY
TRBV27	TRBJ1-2	ASSFRGHNGYT
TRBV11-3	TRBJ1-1	ASRGYRDTEAF
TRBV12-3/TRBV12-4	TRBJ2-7	ASSTGTEQY
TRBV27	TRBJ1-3	ASSRTGTNTIY
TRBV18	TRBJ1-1	ASSPAGQRNTEAF
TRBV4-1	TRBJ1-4	ASSRSGRDEKLF
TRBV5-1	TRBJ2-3	ASSSTGGTDTQY
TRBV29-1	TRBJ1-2	SVDPTGYGYT
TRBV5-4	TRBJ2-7	ASSLDLAGGRYEQY
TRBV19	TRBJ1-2	ASSPEQGAISYGYT
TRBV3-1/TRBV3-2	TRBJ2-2	ASSRGTSGHTGELF
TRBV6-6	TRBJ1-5	ASSDQGARNQPQH
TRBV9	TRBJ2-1	ASSVGLAGGEQF